This is a list of T cell receptor beta chains from one sample in a study of CD8 T cells in Susac syndrome. TCRdb ran MiXCR on the immunoSEQ multiplex PCR reads and lists one entry per CDR3 protein. The data show under 200,000 distinct CDR3 sequences, around nine tenths seen once. Sequencing was done on a sample of CD4+ T cells from PBMCs. These receptor sequences come from a human donor with Susac syndrome. Each CDR3 is given with its conserved first and last residue. D genes are given only for firm matches. Some rows have no size entry. The others give once, few or many, or a class for an expanded clone.

cdr3_length	j_call	clone_size	d_call	v_call	cdr3_nt	cdr3_aa
17	TRBJ2-1	-	TRBD1	TRBV7-8	TGTGCCAGCAGCTTAGGTTCGGGGACAGAGATGTACAATGAGCAGTTCTTC	CASSLGSGTEMYNEQFF
15	TRBJ1-5	-	-	TRBV5-6	TGTGCCAGCAGCTTGGGTTCTACTAGCAATCAGCCCCAGCATTTT	CASSLGSTSNQPQHF
12	TRBJ1-1	-	-	TRBV3-1	TGTGCCAGCAGCCAAGTAGTTGGAGAAGCTTTCTTT	CASSQVVGEAFF
13	TRBJ1-5	-	-	TRBV27	TGTGCCAGCAGTATGTCGAGGGCCCAGCCCCAGCATTTT	CASSMSRAQPQHF
14	TRBJ2-3	-	-	TRBV20-1	TGCAGTGCTAGGATTTTGACGAACACAGATACGCAGTATTTT	CSARILTNTDTQYF
15	TRBJ2-5	-	-	TRBV4-2	TGTGCCAGCAGCCAAGATCGGGCAGGGAGGGAGACCCAGTACTTC	CASSQDRAGRETQYF
15	TRBJ1-1	-	-	TRBV4-1	TGCGCCAGCAGCCAAGAAGCGGTAGTGGGCACTGAAGCTTTCTTT	CASSQEAVVGTEAFF
14	TRBJ2-7	-	-	TRBV10-3	TGTGCCATCAGTGAGAGGCTATTAGCCTACGAGCAGTACTTC	CAISERLLAYEQYF
15	TRBJ2-1	-	TRBD2	TRBV20-1	TGCAGTGCCACTAGCGGGGGGGTTCCCTACAATGAGCAGTTCTTC	CSATSGGVPYNEQFF
16	TRBJ2-1	-	TRBD2	TRBV5-1	TGCGCCAGCAGTCCCGCCGGGACTAGCGGGATAAGAGAGCAGTTCTTC	CASSPAGTSGIREQFF
18	TRBJ1-1	-	-	TRBV5-6	TGTGCCAGCAGCTTGGCCGGGACCTCGGAGGTGATATACACTGAAGCTTTCTTT	CASSLAGTSEVIYTEAFF
16	TRBJ2-1	-	-	TRBV27	TGTGCCAGCAGTCCCCAGGACTACCTAGGTTACAATGAGCAGTTCTTC	CASSPQDYLGYNEQFF
11	TRBJ2-7	-	-	TRBV6-6	TGTGCCATTCAACAGGAAAACGAGCAGTACTTC	CAIQQENEQYF
14	TRBJ2-7	-	-	TRBV3-1	TGTGCCAGCAGCCAAGATTTAGGAACCTACGAGCAGTACTTC	CASSQDLGTYEQYF
14	TRBJ2-4	-	-	TRBV5-6	TGTGCCAGCAGCCGGGAACTAAGAAAAAACATTCAGTACTTC	CASSRELRKNIQYF
14	TRBJ1-2	once	-	TRBV12-3/TRBV12-4	TGTGCCAGCAGTTTATGGGGGGCTGACTATGGCTACACCTTC	CASSLWGADYGYTF
17	TRBJ2-2	-	TRBD2	TRBV9	TGTGCCAGCAGCGTAGTTGGGACTAGCGGGGGTCCGGGGGAGCTGTTTTTT	CASSVVGTSGGPGELFF
14	TRBJ1-4	-	TRBD1	TRBV12-3/TRBV12-4	TGTGCCAGCAGTTACAGGGGAGGTGGAGAAAAACTGTTTTTT	CASSYRGGGEKLFF
16	TRBJ2-1	-	TRBD2	TRBV7-2	TGTGCCAGCAGCTTTTTTGGTAGCGGGGGGACAAATGAGCAGTTCTTC	CASSFFGSGGTNEQFF
15	TRBJ1-2	few	-	TRBV4-1	TGCGCCAGCAGCCAAGATCGGGGGGACTTCCGTGGCTACACCTTC	CASSQDRGDFRGYTF